These 13 T cell receptor beta chains were all obtained from the same sample, sequenced in a study of shared clonotypes between healthy human individuals. Naive-designated CD8 cells lacked CD45RO, were positively enriched for CCR7, and omitted terminally differentiated effector memory CD45RA+ cells. Measured with immunoSEQ multiplex PCR; TCRdb has only the in-frame clones, and not every one. The data hold about 2 million clones, with approximately 94% observed a single time. Material for sequencing was naive CD8+ T cells sorted from blood. These receptors originate from a man younger than 35 in good health.

This sequence joins TRBV13 and TRBJ2-3; 9 bases map to TRBD1. Germline V gene sequence: CDR1 PRHDT, CDR2 FYEKMQ (reference sequence). V lost 3 bases, J lost 4 bases, and 5 bases stayed unmatched. CDR3 length: 15 residues. In nucleotides, the CDR3 is TGTGCCAGCAGCTTGGACAGGGGATTGCCAGATACGCAGTATTTT. It encodes CASSLDRGLPDTQYF.

V and J are TRBV2 and TRBJ2-7; 12 bases fit TRBD2. After removal of 7 bases from V and 5 bases from J, the junction contained 6 bases not matched to a gene. This CDR3 comprises 14 residues. Germline loops: CDR1 SNHLY, CDR2 FYNNEI. The DNA of the CDR3 is TGTGCCAGCATTGCACTAGCGGGAGGCCACGAGCAGTACTTC. It translates to CASIALAGGHEQYF.

The chain employs TRBV2 and TRBJ2-5, with 8 bases that match TRBD1. The V segment lost 8 bases and the J segment 4 bases; nucleotides outside the gene matches: 21. The length of the CDR3 is 18 residues. The germline gives CDR1 SNHLY, CDR2 FYNNEI. CDR3 residues: CASPPAGGLPPPGETQYF. The CDR3 region has the DNA TGTGCCAGCCCCCCTGCAGGGGGCCTTCCACCCCCCGGAGAGACCCAGTACTTC.

Note on this clone: The sample has other DNA sequences that encode this CDR3 too. J is TRBJ2-2 and V is TRBV7-9; a possible D gene is TRBD2 (5 bases). Trimming removed 5 bases from V and 5 bases from J, with 12 bases in between. The CDR3 is made up of 14 amino acids. CDR1 is SEHNR and CDR2 is FQNEAQ in the germline V gene (reference sequence). The CDR3 sequence: CASSPPRGTGELFF. CDR3 nucleotide sequence: TGTGCCAGCAGCCCGCCCCGCGGGACCGGGGAGCTGTTTTTT.

The chain has TRBV5-4 and TRBJ2-1, with 7 bases fitting TRBD2. After removal of 0 bases from V and 10 bases from J, the junction contained 7 bases not matched to a gene. The CDR3 runs to 14 residues. Germline CDR1 and CDR2: SGHNT and YYREEE (reference sequence). The chain's CDR3 is CASSLGWLAEEQFF. The CDR3 DNA sequence: TGTGCCAGCAGCTTGGGGTGGCTAGCGGAGGAGCAGTTCTTC.

As to this clone: This sample also contains other DNA sequences that code for the same CDR3. The chain is built from TRBV4-1 and TRBJ2-7; 8 nucleotides agree with TRBD1. The length of the CDR3 is 15 residues. After removal of 2 bases from V and 4 bases from J, the junction contained 7 bases not matched to a gene. In germline, CDR1 is MGHRA, CDR2 YSYEKL. The CDR3 spells CASSQTGQGRYEQYF. The CDR3 bases are TGCGCCAGCAGCCAAACCGGACAGGGAAGGTACGAGCAGTACTTC.

The J gene is TRBJ2-3, the V gene TRBV27, with 13 positions matching TRBD2. J gave up 0 bases and V 4 bases, and 1 base lay outside the gene matches. The germline V gene has CDR1 MNHEY and CDR2 SMNVEV (reference sequence). This CDR3 spans 16 amino acids. The CDR3 loop is CASSSGLAGSTDTQYF. In DNA form, the CDR3 reads TGTGCCAGCAGTTCGGGACTAGCGGGGAGCACAGATACGCAGTATTTT.

CDR3 region: CASSLSFGVSQETQYF. CDR3 coding DNA: TGTGCCAGCAGCTTAAGTTTCGGCGTCAGCCAAGAGACCCAGTACTTC. V usage is TRBV7-9 and J usage is TRBJ2-5; D unresolved. V was trimmed by 2 bases and J by 1 base, leaving 14 bases between them. The length of the CDR3 is 16 residues. CDR1 and CDR2 (germline): SEHNR, FQNEAQ (reference sequence).

The rearrangement joins TRBV4-2 to TRBJ1-2, with D hard to call. Trimming shortened V by 0 bases and J by 4 bases, and 18 bases separated the two germline ends. Germline CDR1 LGHNA, CDR2 YNFKEQ. CDR3 length: 17 amino acids. DNA for the CDR3: TGTGCCAGCAGCCAAGAGGTGGCCTTCGAGGGCTCCTATGGCTACACCTTC. Its translation: CASSQEVAFEGSYGYTF.

The genes are TRBV27 and TRBJ2-1; D is perhaps TRBD2 (6 bases). Trimming cost V 5 bases and J 6 bases, with 8 bases left between them. The CDR3 consists of 12 residues. The germline CDR1 and CDR2 sequences are MNHEY and SMNVEV (reference sequence). The chain's CDR3 is CASSPAGNEQFF. The CDR3 bases are TGTGCCAGCAGTCCAGCGGGCAATGAGCAGTTCTTC.

The rearrangement joins TRBV29-1 to TRBJ2-7, with 9 bases identical to TRBD2. The V gene's germline CDR1 is SQVTM and CDR2 ANQGSEA. J gave up 3 bases and V 6 bases, and 9 bases lay outside the gene matches. The CDR3 sequence is 14 residues long. The CDR3 loop is CSVVPQRGVYEQYF. CDR3 sequence (DNA): TGCAGCGTAGTCCCCCAGCGGGGGGTCTACGAGCAGTACTTC.

The genes are TRBV28 and TRBJ2-3, with D unresolved. CDR1 MDHEN and CDR2 SYDVKM come from the germline V gene. CDR3 length: 17 amino acids. The germline V and J ends were trimmed by 4 bases and 1 base, with 18 bases remaining between them. The CDR3 DNA follows: TGTGCCAGCAGTTCCCACCTACGCAGTACGGGCACAGATACGCAGTATTTT. Its protein is CASSSHLRSTGTDTQYF.

The CDR3 coding sequence is TGCGCCAGCAGCATCAGTAGTCACGAGCAGTACTTC. The encoded protein is CASSISSHEQYF. The V and J genes are TRBV5-1 and TRBJ2-7; D remains unclear. The CDR3 totals 12 residues. Trimming stripped 4 bases from V and 5 bases from J, with 10 bases between. Germline V gives CDR1 SGHRS, CDR2 YFSETQ.